One sample yielded the 5 T cell receptor beta chains listed below, sequenced in a study of T cell repertoires in cytomegalovirus infection. For these receptors, no antigen is known. Using its own MiXCR run on the reads, TCRdb lists one record per CDR3 protein. The sample lists nearly 700,000 distinct CDR3 sequences; around 31% were seen once. The source material was cultured PBMCs, sampled from culture after CMV antigen stimulation. All receptors derive from a human donor in good health (CMV status not recorded). Some clones in this sample may be carry-over from other donors' samples.

This sequence joins TRBV2 and TRBJ2-7; D is possibly TRBD1 (5 bases). The CDR3 is 13 residues long. Per the germline V gene, CDR1 is SNHLY and CDR2 is FYNNEI. V lost 4 bases and J 5 bases, leaving 12 bases between the germline ends. The CDR3 coding sequence is TGTGCCAGCAGTGTCGACAGCCGCGACGAGCAGTACTTC. Amino acids: CASSVDSRDEQYF.

This clonotype was observed a few times. This sequence joins TRBV4-1 and TRBJ2-5, with 9 nucleotides matching TRBD2. The CDR3 is 17 amino acids. Per germline, CDR1 MGHRA and CDR2 YSYEKL. V trimming: 1 base; J trimming: 1 base; junction bases outside the gene matches: 7. CDR3 bases: TGCGCCAGCAGCCAAGTTGGGTTAGCGGGGGCCCAAGAGACCCAGTACTTC. It is translated as CASSQVGLAGAQETQYF.

The J gene is TRBJ1-2, the V gene TRBV12-3 or TRBV12-4, with D hard to call. The CDR3 covers 15 residues. V was clipped by 5 bases and J by 4 bases, with 17 bases between them. This CDR3 is CASSPLGRASYGYTF. Here the CDR3 DNA reads TGTGCCAGCAGTCCCTTGGGAAGGGCCTCCTATGGCTACACCTTC.

This clonotype is a singleton in its sample. This chain connects TRBV4-2 to TRBJ2-3; the D is unclear. Germline V gene data show CDR1 as LGHNA and CDR2 as YNFKEQ. The CDR3 totals 15 residues. Trimming removed 1 base at V and 3 bases at J, with 11 bases between. In DNA, the CDR3 is TGTGCCAGCAGCCAAGGGCTCCACCGTACAGATACGCAGTATTTT. As protein: CASSQGLHRTDTQYF.

The chain uses TRBV5-4 and TRBJ2-3; D gene ambiguous. The CDR3 is 15 amino acids. Per germline, CDR1 SGHNT and CDR2 YYREEE (reference sequence). V was trimmed by 0 bases and J by 6 bases, leaving 14 bases between them. The CDR3 region is CASSLGGSAGDTQYF. CDR3 in DNA: TGTGCCAGCAGCTTGGGGGGTTCCGCCGGCGATACGCAGTATTTT. Using reference TRBV5-4 and TRBJ2-3 for the parts outside the CDR3, the full variable domain is ETGVTQSPTHLIKTRGQQVTLRCSSQSGHNTVSWYQQALGQGPQFIFQYYREEENGRGNFPPRFSGLQFPNYSSELNVNALELDDSALYLCASSLGGSAGDTQYFGPGTRLTVL.